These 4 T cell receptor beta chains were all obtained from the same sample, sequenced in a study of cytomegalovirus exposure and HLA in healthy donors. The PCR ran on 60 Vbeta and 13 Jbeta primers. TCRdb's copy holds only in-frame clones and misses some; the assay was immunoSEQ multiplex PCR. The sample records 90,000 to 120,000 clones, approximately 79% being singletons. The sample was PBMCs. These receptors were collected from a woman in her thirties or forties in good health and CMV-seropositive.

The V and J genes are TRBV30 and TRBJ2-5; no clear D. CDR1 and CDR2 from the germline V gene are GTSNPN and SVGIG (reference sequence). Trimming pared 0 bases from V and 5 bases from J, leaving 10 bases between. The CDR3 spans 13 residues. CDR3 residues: CAWSVSVRETQYF. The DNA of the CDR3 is TGTGCCTGGAGTGTAAGCGTCCGGGAGACCCAGTACTTC.

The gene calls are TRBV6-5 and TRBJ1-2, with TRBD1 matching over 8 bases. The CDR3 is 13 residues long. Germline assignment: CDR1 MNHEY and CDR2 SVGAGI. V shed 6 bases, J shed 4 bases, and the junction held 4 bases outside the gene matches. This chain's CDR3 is CASSQDRVYGYTF. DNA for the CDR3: TGTGCCAGCAGCCAGGACAGGGTCTATGGCTACACCTTC.

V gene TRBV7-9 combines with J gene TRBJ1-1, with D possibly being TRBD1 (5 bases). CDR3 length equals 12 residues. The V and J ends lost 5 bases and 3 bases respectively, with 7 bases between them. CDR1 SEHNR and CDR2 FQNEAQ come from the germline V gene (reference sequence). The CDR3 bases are TGTGCCAGCAGCACAGGTGACACTGAAGCTTTCTTT. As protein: CASSTGDTEAFF. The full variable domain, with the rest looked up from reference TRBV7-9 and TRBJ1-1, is DTGVSQNPRHKITKRGQNVTFRCDPISEHNRLYWYRQTLGQGPEFLTYFQNEAQLEKSRLLSDRFSAERPKGSFSTLEIQRTEQGDSAMYLCASSTGDTEAFFGQGTRLTVV.

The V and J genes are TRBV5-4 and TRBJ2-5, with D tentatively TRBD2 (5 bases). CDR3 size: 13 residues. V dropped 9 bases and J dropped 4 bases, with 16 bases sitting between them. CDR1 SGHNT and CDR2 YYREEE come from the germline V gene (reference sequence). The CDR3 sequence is CATREGRGETQYF. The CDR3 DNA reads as TGTGCCACCAGAGAGGGCCGGGGAGAGACCCAGTACTTC.